This section outlines one T cell receptor (beta chain) sequence together with its context. Its target is not known. This CDR3 contains 15 residues. In germline, CDR1 is SGHRS, CDR2 YFSETQ. Trimming cost V 1 base and J 5 bases, with 16 bases left between them. This sample was included in a study of cytomegalovirus exposure and HLA in healthy donors. Across the whole study: The 120 validation repertoires, a later analysis reported, used the same platform as the 600 to 700 first-cohort repertoires. Findings and limits, study-wide: Some TCR beta chains (about 180 of them) were listed as cytomegalovirus-associated.

Repertoires were generated with immunoSEQ multiplex PCR, while TCRdb's copy carries only in-frame clones and drops some. The sample shows around 300,000 clones, approximately 86% of them seen only once. The chain links TRBV5-1 to TRBJ2-7; TRBD2 is a possible D gene (6 bases). The sequence was obtained from a man aged 25-40 years in good health and CMV-seronegative. Sequencing was carried out using PBMCs. CDR3 region: CASSLPGSGGNEQYF. CDR3 coding DNA: TGCGCCAGCAGCTTGCCGGGTAGCGGCGGCAACGAGCAGTACTTC.